This T cell receptor (beta chain) was captured in a study of T cell responses to AZD1222 COVID-19 vaccine. Study results and limitations: Variant regions that are unmutated are reportedly the target of nearly half of spike-specific TCRs. Distributed over spike, vaccine-associated CD4 TCRs predominated at 160-218 and 743-854. At baseline, just a handful of AZD1222 recipients tested seropositive. Rises in breadth and depth of Spike-specific TCRs came after two AZD1222 doses.

On this clone itself: The antigen is not known. The germline gene is not matched at one end of the junction; a read error may be the cause.

TCRdb's table, derived via immunoSEQ multiplex PCR, lists solely in-frame clones and lacks some. The sample holds 150,000 to 200,000 clones, 85% to 90% seen once. This CDR3 is built from 8 residues. Germline CDR1 reads DFQATT; CDR2 reads SNEGSKA (reference sequence). The TCR was taken from an adult who received the MenACWY meningococcal vaccine as a control. This chain connects TRBV20-1 to TRBJ2-4, with D perhaps matching TRBD1 or TRBD2 (5 bases each). The source was peripheral blood, collected 28 days after the second dose of the MenACWY control vaccine. CDR3 residues: CSAFGGLF. The CDR3 DNA follows: TGCAGTGCTTTTGGGGGTCTCTTC.